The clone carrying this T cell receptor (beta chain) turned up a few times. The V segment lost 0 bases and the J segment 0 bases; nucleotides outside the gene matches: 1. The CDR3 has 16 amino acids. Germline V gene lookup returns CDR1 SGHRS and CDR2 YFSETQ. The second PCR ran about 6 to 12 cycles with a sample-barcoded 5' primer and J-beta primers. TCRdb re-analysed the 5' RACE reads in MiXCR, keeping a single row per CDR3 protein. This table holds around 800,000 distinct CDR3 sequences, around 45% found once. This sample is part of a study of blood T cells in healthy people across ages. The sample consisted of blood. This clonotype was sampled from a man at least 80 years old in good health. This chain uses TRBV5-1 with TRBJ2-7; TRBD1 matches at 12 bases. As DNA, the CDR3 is TGCGCCAGCAGCTTGGGGGGACAGGGGGCCTCCTACGAGCAGTACTTC. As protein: CASSLGGQGASYEQYF.